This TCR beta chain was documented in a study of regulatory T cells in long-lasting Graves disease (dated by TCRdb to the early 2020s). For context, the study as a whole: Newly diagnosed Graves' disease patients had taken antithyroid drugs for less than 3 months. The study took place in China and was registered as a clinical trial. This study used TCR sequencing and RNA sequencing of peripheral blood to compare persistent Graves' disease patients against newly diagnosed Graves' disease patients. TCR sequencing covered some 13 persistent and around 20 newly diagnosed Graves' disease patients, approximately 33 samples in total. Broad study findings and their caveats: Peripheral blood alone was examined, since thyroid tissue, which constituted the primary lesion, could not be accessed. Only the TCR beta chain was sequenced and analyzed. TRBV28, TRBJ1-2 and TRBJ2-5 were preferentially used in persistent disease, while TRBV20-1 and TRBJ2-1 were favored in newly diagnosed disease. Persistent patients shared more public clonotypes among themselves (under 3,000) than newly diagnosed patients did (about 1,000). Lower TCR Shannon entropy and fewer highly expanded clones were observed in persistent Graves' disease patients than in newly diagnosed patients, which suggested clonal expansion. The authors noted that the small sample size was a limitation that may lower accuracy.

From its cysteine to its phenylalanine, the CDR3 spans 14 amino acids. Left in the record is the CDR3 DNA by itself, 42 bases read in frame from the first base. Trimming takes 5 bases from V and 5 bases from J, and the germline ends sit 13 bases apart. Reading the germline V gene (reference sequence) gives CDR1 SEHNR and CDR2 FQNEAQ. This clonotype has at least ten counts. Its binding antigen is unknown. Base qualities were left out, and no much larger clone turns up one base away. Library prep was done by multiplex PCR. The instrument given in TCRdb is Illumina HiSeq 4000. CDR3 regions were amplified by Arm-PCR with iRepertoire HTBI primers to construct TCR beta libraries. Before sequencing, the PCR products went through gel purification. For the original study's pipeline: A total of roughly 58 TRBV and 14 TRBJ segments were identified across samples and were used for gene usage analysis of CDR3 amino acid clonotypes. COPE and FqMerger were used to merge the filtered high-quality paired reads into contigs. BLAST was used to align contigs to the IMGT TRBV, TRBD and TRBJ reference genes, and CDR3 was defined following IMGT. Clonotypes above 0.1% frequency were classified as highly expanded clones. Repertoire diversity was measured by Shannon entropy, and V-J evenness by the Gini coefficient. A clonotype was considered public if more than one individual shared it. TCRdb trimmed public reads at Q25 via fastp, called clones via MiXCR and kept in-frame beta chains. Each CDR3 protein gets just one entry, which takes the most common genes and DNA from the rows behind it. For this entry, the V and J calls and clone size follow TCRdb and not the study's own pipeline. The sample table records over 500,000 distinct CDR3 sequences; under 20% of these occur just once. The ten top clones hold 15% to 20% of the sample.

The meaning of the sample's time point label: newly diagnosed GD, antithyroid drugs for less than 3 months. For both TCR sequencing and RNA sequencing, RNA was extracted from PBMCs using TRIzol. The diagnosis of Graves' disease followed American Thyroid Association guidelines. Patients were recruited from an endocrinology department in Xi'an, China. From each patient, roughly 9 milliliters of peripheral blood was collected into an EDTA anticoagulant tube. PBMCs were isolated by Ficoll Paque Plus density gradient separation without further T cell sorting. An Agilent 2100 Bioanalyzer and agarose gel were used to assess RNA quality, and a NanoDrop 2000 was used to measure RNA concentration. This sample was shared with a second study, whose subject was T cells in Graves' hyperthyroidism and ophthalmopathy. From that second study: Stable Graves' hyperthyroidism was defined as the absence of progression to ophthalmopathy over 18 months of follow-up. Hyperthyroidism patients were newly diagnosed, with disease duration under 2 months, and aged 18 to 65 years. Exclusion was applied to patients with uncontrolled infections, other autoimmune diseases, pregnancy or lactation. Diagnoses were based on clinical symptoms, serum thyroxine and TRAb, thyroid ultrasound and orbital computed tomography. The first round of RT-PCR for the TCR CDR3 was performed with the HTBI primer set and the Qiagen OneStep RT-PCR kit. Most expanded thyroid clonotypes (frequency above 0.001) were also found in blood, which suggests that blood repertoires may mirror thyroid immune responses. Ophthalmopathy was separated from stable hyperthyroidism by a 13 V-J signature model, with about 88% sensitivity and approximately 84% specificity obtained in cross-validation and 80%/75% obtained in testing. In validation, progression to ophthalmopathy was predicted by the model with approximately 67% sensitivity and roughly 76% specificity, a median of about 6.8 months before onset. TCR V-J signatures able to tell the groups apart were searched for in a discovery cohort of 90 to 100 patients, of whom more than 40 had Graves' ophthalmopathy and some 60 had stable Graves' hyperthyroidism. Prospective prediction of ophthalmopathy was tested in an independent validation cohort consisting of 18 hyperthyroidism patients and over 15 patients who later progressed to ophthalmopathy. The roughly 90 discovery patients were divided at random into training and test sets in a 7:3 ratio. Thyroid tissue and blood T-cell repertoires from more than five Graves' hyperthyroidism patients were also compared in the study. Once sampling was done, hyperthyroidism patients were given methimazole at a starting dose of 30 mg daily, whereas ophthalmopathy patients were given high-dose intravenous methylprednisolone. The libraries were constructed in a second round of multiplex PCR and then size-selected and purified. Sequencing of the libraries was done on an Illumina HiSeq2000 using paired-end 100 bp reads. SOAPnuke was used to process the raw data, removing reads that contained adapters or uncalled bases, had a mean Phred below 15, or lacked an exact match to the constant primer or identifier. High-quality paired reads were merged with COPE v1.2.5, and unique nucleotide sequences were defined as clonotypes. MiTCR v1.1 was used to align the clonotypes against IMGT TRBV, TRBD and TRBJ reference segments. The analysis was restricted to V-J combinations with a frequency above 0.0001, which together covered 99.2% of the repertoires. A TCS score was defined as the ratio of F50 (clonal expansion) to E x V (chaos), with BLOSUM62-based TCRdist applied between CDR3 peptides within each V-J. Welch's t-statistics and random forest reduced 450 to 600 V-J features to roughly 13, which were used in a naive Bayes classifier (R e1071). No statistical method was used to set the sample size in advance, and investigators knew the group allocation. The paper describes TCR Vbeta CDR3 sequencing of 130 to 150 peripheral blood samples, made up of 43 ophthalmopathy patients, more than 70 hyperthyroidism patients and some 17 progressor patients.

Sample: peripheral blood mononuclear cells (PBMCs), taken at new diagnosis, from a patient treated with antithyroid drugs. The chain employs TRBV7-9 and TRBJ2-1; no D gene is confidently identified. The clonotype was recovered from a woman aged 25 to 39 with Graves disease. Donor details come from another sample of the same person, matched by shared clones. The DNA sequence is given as TGTGCCAGCAGCCCAACCGGACCCCACAATGAGCAGTTCTTC. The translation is CASSPTGPHNEQFF.